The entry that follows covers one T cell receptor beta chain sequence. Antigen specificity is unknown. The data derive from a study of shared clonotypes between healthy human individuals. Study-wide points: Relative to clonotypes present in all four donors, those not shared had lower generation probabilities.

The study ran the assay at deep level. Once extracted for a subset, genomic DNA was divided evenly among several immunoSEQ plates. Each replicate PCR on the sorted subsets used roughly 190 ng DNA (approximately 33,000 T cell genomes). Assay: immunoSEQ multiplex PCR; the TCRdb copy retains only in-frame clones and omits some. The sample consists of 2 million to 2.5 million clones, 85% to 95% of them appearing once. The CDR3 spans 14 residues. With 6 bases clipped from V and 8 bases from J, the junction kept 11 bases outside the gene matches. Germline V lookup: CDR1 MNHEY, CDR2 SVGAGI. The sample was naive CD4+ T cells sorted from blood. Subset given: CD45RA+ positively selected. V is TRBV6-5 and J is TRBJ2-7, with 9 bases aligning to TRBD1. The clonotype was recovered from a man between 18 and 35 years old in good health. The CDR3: CASSRGDRVYQQYF. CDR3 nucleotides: TGTGCCAGCAGCAGGGGGGACAGGGTTTATCAGCAGTACTTC.